This T cell receptor (beta chain) was obtained from a study of PD-1 blockade in classical Hodgkin lymphoma (dated by TCRdb to the early 2020s). Looking at the study overall: Nivolumab dosing was 3 mg/kg intravenously every 2 weeks, continuing until either disease progression or unacceptable toxicity. A peripheral blood immune signature of response to PD-1 blockade in classical Hodgkin lymphoma was defined using TCR beta sequencing and CyTOF. Here is what the overall study found, with its caveats: CD4+ but not CD8+ TCR diversity rose significantly by C4D1 (p=0.0027 vs p=0.16), most apparent in complete responders (p=0.02). Only a single clinical trial cohort was studied, and what caused the repertoire differences, possibly disease activity or prior therapy, remained undefined. Baseline diversity similar to that of newly diagnosed patients was observed in trial patients achieving complete response, whereas significantly lower diversity was observed in partial responders and progressors. Lower diversity was seen in patients whose nivolumab began less than 1 year after ASCT, and these patients were left out of later analyses so that immune reconstitution would not confound the results. Baseline TCR diversity was reported to be lower in newly diagnosed patients than in healthy donors, and even lower in relapsed/refractory patients.

Genomic DNA was extracted with the Qiagen DNeasy kit from unsorted PBMCs and from negatively selected CD4+ and CD8+ fractions. Amplification of TCR beta CDR3 regions was done by immunoSEQ multiplex PCR with primers that anneal to V and J segments. A synthetic immune receptor repertoire was used to minimize amplification bias, and remaining bias was computationally removed after sequencing. Per the original workflow: Repertoire diversity was quantified as the Shannon entropy index using custom Python scripts. Unsorted, CD4+ and CD8+ repertoires were analyzed separately, except in combined analyses where CD4+ and CD8+ sequences were merged in silico. Clonal expansion was defined as a frequency increase of at least 2-fold after treatment compared with C1D1, and clones undetected at baseline were assigned a pseudocount of 0.5. Clones with 0 or 1 copy at C1D1 were defined as singleton clones, while clones with 2 or more copies were defined as non-singleton clones. Clones expanded in unsorted samples were annotated as CD4+, CD8+ or unknown by matching protein sequences in sorted samples from the same patient. Wilcoxon tests on paired samples were used to test diversity changes from C1D1 to C4D1. This is the immuneACCESS table as TCRdb keeps it, with only in-frame sequences that have V and J called. A part of the clones is gone; compared with another copy, unresolved V genes explain less than half, and the rest is unexplained. The V and J calls and clone size were taken over from that table, and D and trimming were inferred from the DNA. For this sample there are around 30,000 clones; 80% to 95% appear just once. 0.3% of the sample is in the top ten clones.

As for this clone: Its recognized antigen is unknown. The sample holds no much larger clone one base away, and base qualities are not on file.

The V end loses 0 bases and the J end loses 6 bases, and a stretch of 8 bases separates them. The CDR3 spans 13 residues, from the cysteine through the phenylalanine. Solely the CDR3 DNA is kept, with 39 bases framed from the first base. For CDR1 and CDR2, the germline V gene lists LGHNA and YNFKEQ. The time point tag for this specimen amounts to: cycle 4 day 1 (C4D1), after 6 weeks of nivolumab. Relapse after autologous stem cell transplantation had occurred in all trial patients, and cohorts A, B and C were distinguished by prior brentuximab vedotin exposure. CD4+ T cells were purified from thawed PBMCs by magnetic negative selection with a Miltenyi CD4+ T cell isolation kit. A total of fewer than 65 patients with relapsed/refractory classical Hodgkin lymphoma made up the trial cohort, and each patient's best overall response was complete response, partial response or progressive disease. Trial patients were treated with single-agent nivolumab in the multi-cohort phase II CheckMate 205 trial. An independent review committee assessed best overall response by applying the 2007 International Working Group response criteria. Trial PBMCs were collected immediately before nivolumab initiation (C1D1) and during therapy at cycle 2 day 1 and cycle 4 day 1. Peripheral blood was collected in 8 mL Vacutainer Cell Preparation Tubes, from which PBMCs were isolated by centrifugation and then cryopreserved. Purified CD4+ and CD8+ fractions were prepared only for cases with an additional available PBMC sample. Magnetically labelled cells were depleted on LS columns in a quadroMACS separator, and the flow-through was collected as the purified fraction.

The source material was CD4+ T cells from blood, sampled before the fourth cycle of nivolumab. The chain links TRBV4-2 with TRBJ1-2; there is no confident call for the D gene. The receptor was derived from a human donor with classical Hodgkin lymphoma. The CDR3 here reads CASSQELGNGYTF. The DNA is as follows: TGTGCCAGCAGCCAAGAGTTGGGAAATGGCTACACCTTC.